The source of this TCR beta chain is a study of cytomegalovirus exposure and HLA in healthy donors. Overall study context: It was reported in a later analysis that the same platform had been used for the 120 or so validation repertoires as for the roughly 700 first-cohort repertoires.

TCRdb's table, derived via immunoSEQ multiplex PCR, lists solely in-frame clones and lacks some. The sample includes some 200,000 clones, about 93% of them seen just once. CDR1 MNHEY and CDR2 SVGAGI come from the germline V gene. The V end was cut by 0 bases, the J end by 2 bases, with 11 bases between. The CDR3 contains 16 residues. General study results and limits: It was 150 to 200 TCR beta chains that were listed as cytomegalovirus-associated.

As concerns this clone: Its target is not known.

The chain carries TRBV6-5 and TRBJ2-1, with D possibly matching TRBD2 (6 bases). The origin of this receptor is a woman between 18 and 29 years old in good health and CMV-seronegative. Sequenced material: PBMCs. The CDR3 bases are TGTGCCAGCAGTTACTCTGACGGGAGCCCCTACAATGAGCAGTTCTTC. Translating it yields CASSYSDGSPYNEQFF.